Following are 6 T cell receptor beta chains from one sample sequenced in a study of blood T cell repertoires in COVID-19. TCRdb keeps only in-frame clones here, not all; method: immunoSEQ multiplex PCR. The data show roughly 300,000 clones, 87% seen once. The material sequenced was peripheral blood. The receptor source for this set is a woman in her forties who had recovered from COVID-19.

The chain uses TRBV6-5 and TRBJ2-3; TRBD1 agrees at 10 bases. CDR3 length: 14 residues. V lost 6 bases, J lost 3 bases, and 3 bases stayed unmatched. Germline V gene data show CDR1 as MNHEY and CDR2 as SVGAGI. The CDR3 here is CASSTGQGTDTQYF. Here the CDR3 DNA reads TGTGCCAGCAGCACGGGACAGGGGACAGATACGCAGTATTTT.

The genes are TRBV15 and TRBJ1-4, with D hard to call. CDR1 is LNHNV and CDR2 is YYDKDF in the germline V gene (reference sequence). The CDR3 spans 15 residues. V dropped 4 bases and J dropped 5 bases, with 14 bases sitting between them. The CDR3 DNA reads as TGTGCCACCAGCAAATTTACCGGGAAGAATGAAAAACTGTTTTTT. This codes for CATSKFTGKNEKLFF. Combining the CDR3 with reference TRBV15 and TRBJ1-4 gives the whole variable domain DAMVIQNPRYQVTQFGKPVTLSCSQTLNHNVMYWYQQKSSQAPKLLFHYYDKDFNNEADTPDNFQSRRPNTSFCFLDIRSPGLGDTAMYLCATSKFTGKNEKLFFGSGTQLSVL.

This clone has only one observation. The V call is TRBV3-1 (or the pseudogene TRBV3-2), the J call TRBJ1-2; 9 nucleotides agree with TRBD1. V lost 1 base, J lost 7 bases, and 7 bases stayed unmatched. The CDR3 sequence is 15 residues long. Looked up from germline, CDR1 is LGHDT and CDR2 is YNNKEL (reference sequence). The CDR3 sequence: CASSQVGQGSPGYTF. The DNA of the CDR3 is TGTGCCAGCAGCCAAGTTGGACAGGGGTCTCCTGGCTACACCTTC.

The J gene is TRBJ1-5, the V gene TRBV4-1; possibly TRBD1 for D (6 bases). Germline V CDR1 and CDR2: MGHRA, YSYEKL. CDR3 size: 15 residues. V was shortened by 0 bases and J by 3 bases, with 9 bases between the two germline ends. In DNA form, the CDR3 reads TGCGCCAGCAGCCAAGACGACAGGTTCAATCAGCCCCAGCATTTT. Protein sequence: CASSQDDRFNQPQHF.

The V gene is TRBV6-6, the J gene TRBJ2-3, with D tentatively TRBD1 (5 bases). V dropped 2 bases and J dropped 6 bases, with 12 bases sitting between them. In germline, CDR1 is MNHNY, CDR2 SVGAGI (reference sequence). This CDR3 region has 14 residues. The CDR3 coding sequence is TGTGCCAGCAGTTACCCCTTACAGGTTGATACGCAGTATTTT. Translation: CASSYPLQVDTQYF.

The CDR3 DNA is TGTGCCAGTAGTATACAGGCCTCTGGAAACACCATATATTTT. Its translation is CASSIQASGNTIYF. This chain uses TRBV19 with TRBJ1-3, with D unclear. The germline V gene encodes CDR1 LNHDA and CDR2 SQIVND (reference sequence). V was cut by 2 bases and J by 0 bases, with 5 bases left in between. The CDR3 loop spans 14 amino acids. Full variable domain (rest looked up from reference TRBV19 and TRBJ1-3): DGGITQSPKYLFRKEGQNVTLSCEQNLNHDAMYWYRQDPGQGLRLIYYSQIVNDFQKGDIAEGYSVSREKKESFPLTVTSAQKNPTAFYLCASSIQASGNTIYFGEGSWLTVV.